This section outlines one T cell receptor (beta chain) sequence together with its context. Random hexamers primed reverse transcription of about 0.5 to 1 ug RNA. Via MiXCR, TCRdb re-called the immunoSEQ multiplex PCR reads, giving one row per CDR3 protein. The sample has 95,000 or so distinct CDR3 sequences, approximately 92% seen once. The sample originates from a study of CD8 T cells in Susac syndrome. The germline V gene has CDR1 MGHDK and CDR2 SYGVNS. The CDR3 contains 15 residues. The V segment lost 2 bases and the J segment 3 bases; nucleotides outside the gene matches: 3. The chain uses TRBV25-1 and TRBJ2-7; 11 nucleotides line up with TRBD2. This sequence originates from a human donor in good health. The specimen sequenced was CD8+ T cells from PBMCs. The CDR3 DNA sequence: TGTGCCAGCAGTGAAGGGGGACTAGCGGTCTACGAGCAGTACTTC. This codes for CASSEGGLAVYEQYF.